These T cell receptor beta chains were read from a single sample in a study of CD8+ T cells in alopecia areata. TCRdb keeps only in-frame clones here, not all; method: immunoSEQ multiplex PCR. The sample has 130,000 or so clones; about 50% are singletons. The starting material was CD8+ T cells sorted from blood, obtained at week 0. The origin of the receptors is a human donor with alopecia areata. Each CDR3 is given with its conserved first and last residue. The order of the fields is CDR3 protein, CDR3 DNA, clone size, V gene, D gene, J gene. The D gene is left open where the match is weak. Clone size is given for some rows only: seen once, a few or many times, or a class if the clone is expanded.

CDR3 protein: CASSLGDIPYEQYF
CDR3 DNA: TGTGCCAGCAGCCTGGGGGACATTCCCTACGAGCAGTACTTC
clone size: once
V gene: TRBV5-6
D gene: -
J gene: TRBJ2-7

CDR3 protein: CAISAWDRLYEQYF
CDR3 DNA: TGTGCCATCAGTGCCTGGGACCGCCTCTACGAGCAGTACTTC
clone size: few
V gene: TRBV10-3
D gene: -
J gene: TRBJ2-7

CDR3 protein: CASSLRTGVFDEQYF
CDR3 DNA: TGTGCCAGCAGCTTGAGGACAGGGGTTTTTGACGAGCAGTACTTC
clone size: -
V gene: TRBV5-4
D gene: TRBD1
J gene: TRBJ2-7

CDR3 protein: CASSMRPNNEQFF
CDR3 DNA: TGTGCCAGTAGTATGCGTCCGAACAATGAGCAGTTCTTC
clone size: few
V gene: TRBV19
D gene: -
J gene: TRBJ2-1

CDR3 protein: CASSLGVGLSNQPQHF
CDR3 DNA: TGTGCCAGCAGCTTAGGAGTAGGCCTAAGCAATCAGCCCCAGCATTTT
clone size: -
V gene: TRBV7-8
D gene: -
J gene: TRBJ1-5

CDR3 protein: CSVEIWTVPNYGYTF
CDR3 DNA: TGCAGCGTCGAAATATGGACAGTCCCTAACTATGGCTACACCTTC
clone size: -
V gene: TRBV29-1
D gene: -
J gene: TRBJ1-2

CDR3 protein: CAWSVLDRDKLFF
CDR3 DNA: TGTGCCTGGAGTGTTTTAGACCGAGACAAACTGTTTTTT
clone size: -
V gene: TRBV30
D gene: -
J gene: TRBJ1-4

CDR3 protein: CASRETGEAYEQYF
CDR3 DNA: TGTGCCAGCAGGGAGACAGGAGAGGCCTACGAGCAGTACTTC
clone size: -
V gene: TRBV2
D gene: -
J gene: TRBJ2-7

CDR3 protein: CASSSAGTGRVYGYTF
CDR3 DNA: TGTGCCAGCAGCTCTGCGGGGACAGGGCGAGTCTATGGCTACACCTTC
clone size: few
V gene: TRBV5-6
D gene: TRBD1
J gene: TRBJ1-2

CDR3 protein: CASSSTGELFF
CDR3 DNA: TGCGCCAGCAGCTCCACCGGGGAGCTGTTTTTT
clone size: once
V gene: TRBV5-1
D gene: -
J gene: TRBJ2-2

CDR3 protein: CASSLGGSSEQFF
CDR3 DNA: TGCGCCAGCAGCTTGGGAGGCTCGAGTGAGCAGTTCTTC
clone size: once
V gene: TRBV5-1
D gene: -
J gene: TRBJ2-1

CDR3 protein: CSGTTDTQYF
CDR3 DNA: TGCAGTGGCACCACAGATACGCAGTATTTT
clone size: -
V gene: TRBV20-1
D gene: -
J gene: TRBJ2-3

CDR3 protein: CASSEASSGGAYEQYF
CDR3 DNA: TGTGCCAGCAGTGAGGCGTCTAGCGGGGGGGCCTACGAGCAGTACTTC
clone size: -
V gene: TRBV2
D gene: TRBD2
J gene: TRBJ2-7

CDR3 protein: CASSVSDSPLHF
CDR3 DNA: TGTGCCAGCAGCGTGAGCGATTCACCCCTCCACTTT
clone size: few
V gene: TRBV9
D gene: -
J gene: TRBJ1-6

CDR3 protein: CASSPLAGSSYNEQFF
CDR3 DNA: TGTGCCAGCTCACCGTTAGCGGGGAGCTCCTACAATGAGCAGTTCTTC
clone size: many
V gene: TRBV18
D gene: TRBD2
J gene: TRBJ2-1

CDR3 protein: CSVGEAATYNEQFF
CDR3 DNA: TGCAGCGTTGGGGAAGCGGCAACCTACAATGAGCAGTTCTTC
clone size: -
V gene: TRBV29-1
D gene: -
J gene: TRBJ2-1

CDR3 protein: CSVGGLTGDYEQYF
CDR3 DNA: TGCAGCGTTGGGGGATTGACAGGGGACTACGAGCAGTACTTC
clone size: -
V gene: TRBV29-1
D gene: TRBD1
J gene: TRBJ2-7

CDR3 protein: CAWSVRMYNEKLFF
CDR3 DNA: TGTGCCTGGAGTGTAAGGATGTATAATGAAAAACTGTTTTTT
clone size: -
V gene: TRBV30
D gene: -
J gene: TRBJ1-4

CDR3 protein: CASSLSIGPLPEQYF
CDR3 DNA: TGTGCCAGCAGTTTATCGATTGGTCCCTTACCCGAGCAGTACTTC
clone size: few
V gene: TRBV27
D gene: -
J gene: TRBJ2-7

CDR3 protein: CASSTSGTGSYEQYF
CDR3 DNA: TGTGCCAGCAGTACGTCCGGGACAGGTTCCTACGAGCAGTACTTC
clone size: -
V gene: TRBV6-6
D gene: TRBD1
J gene: TRBJ2-7

CDR3 protein: CASSDTTGLEQYF
CDR3 DNA: TGTGCCAGCAGTGACACGACAGGGCTCGAGCAGTACTTC
clone size: few
V gene: TRBV25-1
D gene: TRBD1
J gene: TRBJ2-7

CDR3 protein: CASAMTSGGPETQYF
CDR3 DNA: TGTGCTAGTGCCATGACTAGCGGGGGGCCGGAGACCCAGTACTTC
clone size: -
V gene: TRBV12-5
D gene: TRBD2
J gene: TRBJ2-5

CDR3 protein: CATSEDGTYEQYF
CDR3 DNA: TGTGCCACCAGCGAAGACGGAACCTACGAGCAGTACTTC
clone size: -
V gene: TRBV15
D gene: -
J gene: TRBJ2-7

CDR3 protein: CASSLDGEPDTQYF
CDR3 DNA: TGTGCCAGCAGCTTAGATGGGGAGCCAGATACGCAGTATTTT
clone size: -
V gene: TRBV7-9
D gene: -
J gene: TRBJ2-3

CDR3 protein: CASSSGTAGFNYGYTF
CDR3 DNA: TGTGCCAGCAGCTCAGGGACAGCCGGTTTCAACTATGGCTACACCTTC
clone size: -
V gene: TRBV5-6
D gene: TRBD1
J gene: TRBJ1-2

CDR3 protein: CASSPRLADTDTQYF
CDR3 DNA: TGCGCCAGCAGCCCGAGACTAGCAGACACAGATACGCAGTATTTT
clone size: -
V gene: TRBV5-1
D gene: TRBD2
J gene: TRBJ2-3

CDR3 protein: CAWSFGPLSSYEQYF
CDR3 DNA: TGTGCCTGGAGTTTTGGGCCTCTGAGCTCCTACGAGCAATACTTC
clone size: -
V gene: TRBV30
D gene: -
J gene: TRBJ2-5

CDR3 protein: CASSWVGVEAFF
CDR3 DNA: TGTGCCAGCAGCTGGGTGGGGGTTGAAGCTTTCTTT
clone size: few
V gene: TRBV7-9
D gene: -
J gene: TRBJ1-1

CDR3 protein: CASSLTAGAATGNTIYF
CDR3 DNA: TGTGCCAGCAGCTTAACAGCGGGGGCCGCAACTGGAAACACCATATATTTT
clone size: -
V gene: TRBV7-3
D gene: -
J gene: TRBJ1-3

CDR3 protein: CASSPPGGSYEQYF
CDR3 DNA: TGTGCCAGCAGCCCTCCGGGGGGGTCCTACGAGCAGTACTTC
clone size: few
V gene: TRBV7-9
D gene: TRBD2
J gene: TRBJ2-7

CDR3 protein: CASSETGSYNEQFF
CDR3 DNA: TGTGCCAGCAGTGAGACAGGATCCTACAATGAGCAGTTCTTC
clone size: -
V gene: TRBV2
D gene: -
J gene: TRBJ2-1

CDR3 protein: CASSQWDSYEQYF
CDR3 DNA: TGCGCCAGCAGCCAGTGGGACTCCTACGAGCAGTACTTC
clone size: -
V gene: TRBV4-3
D gene: -
J gene: TRBJ2-7

CDR3 protein: CASSLGTNGADTQYF
CDR3 DNA: TGTGCCAGCAGCCTCGGGACTAATGGCGCAGATACGCAGTATTTT
clone size: few
V gene: TRBV5-4
D gene: TRBD2
J gene: TRBJ2-3

CDR3 protein: CAWTPGNTEAFF
CDR3 DNA: TGTGCCTGGACTCCAGGGAACACTGAAGCTTTCTTT
clone size: -
V gene: TRBV30
D gene: -
J gene: TRBJ1-1

CDR3 protein: CASSLARPGVGYTF
CDR3 DNA: TGTGCCAGCAGCTTAGCGAGGCCGGGGGTCGGCTACACCTTC
clone size: -
V gene: TRBV7-9
D gene: -
J gene: TRBJ1-2

CDR3 protein: CASSLFLPSGGQNTGELFF
CDR3 DNA: TGTGCCAGCAGTTTATTTCTCCCTAGCGGGGGCCAGAACACCGGGGAGCTGTTTTTT
clone size: few
V gene: TRBV27
D gene: TRBD2
J gene: TRBJ2-2

CDR3 protein: CASSLDQETQYF
CDR3 DNA: TGTGCCAGCAGCTTAGACCAAGAGACCCAGTACTTC
clone size: few
V gene: TRBV11-2
D gene: -
J gene: TRBJ2-5

CDR3 protein: CASGQLGQETQYF
CDR3 DNA: TGTGCCAGCGGACAGTTGGGGCAAGAGACCCAGTACTTC
clone size: -
V gene: TRBV2
D gene: -
J gene: TRBJ2-5

CDR3 protein: CSVEGAPAGLGYGYTF
CDR3 DNA: TGCAGCGTTGAAGGAGCACCGGCCGGCTTGGGGTATGGCTACACCTTC
clone size: few
V gene: TRBV29-1
D gene: -
J gene: TRBJ1-2

CDR3 protein: CASSLDGEETQYF
CDR3 DNA: TGTGCCAGCAGCTTGGACGGAGAAGAGACCCAGTACTTC
clone size: -
V gene: TRBV7-3
D gene: -
J gene: TRBJ2-5

CDR3 protein: CASSSRLETMNYGYTF
CDR3 DNA: TGTGCCAGCAGCTCCCGCCTGGAGACAATGAACTATGGCTACACCTTC
clone size: -
V gene: TRBV13
D gene: -
J gene: TRBJ1-2